Below, 20 T cell receptor beta chains from the same sample are listed, as sequenced in a study of T cell responses to AZD1222 COVID-19 vaccine. Some clones are missing from TCRdb's copy, which holds only in-frame ones; the method was immunoSEQ multiplex PCR. Among approximately 120,000 clones listed, roughly nine tenths were seen once. The specimen comprised peripheral blood, sampled on day 0 of AZD1222 vaccination. Receptors originate from an adult in good health.

The chain combines TRBV7-3 with TRBJ2-5, with D perhaps matching TRBD1 or TRBD2 (5 bases each). This CDR3 spans 15 amino acids. Per germline, CDR1 SGHTA and CDR2 FQGTGA. Trimming pared 2 bases from V and 2 bases from J, leaving 12 bases between. The CDR3 coding sequence is TGTGCCAGCAGCTTATACGTGGGGGAGCAAGAGACCCAGTACTTC. Protein sequence: CASSLYVGEQETQYF.

The chain couples TRBV11-3 to TRBJ2-6; tentatively, D is TRBD2 (7 bases). The length of the CDR3 is 15 residues. Trimming left V 5 bases short and J 6 bases short, with 14 bases between. The germline V gene has CDR1 SGHNT and CDR2 YENEEA. The chain's CDR3 is CASSPGGGAANVLTF. The CDR3 nucleotides read TGTGCCAGCAGCCCCGGCGGGGGCGCGGCCAACGTCCTGACTTTC.

The chain combines TRBV18 with TRBJ2-7, with TRBD1 identical over 10 bases. Unmatched junction bases numbered 8, after V lost 6 bases and J lost 6 bases. The CDR3 is 14 residues long. Germline-derived CDR1 and CDR2 are KGHSH and LQKENI. CDR3 DNA: TGTGCCAGCTCCCCCGGGACAGGGGCTCGCGAGCAGTACTTC. It translates to CASSPGTGAREQYF.

The chain employs TRBV5-1 and TRBJ2-5, with D hard to call. V was pared by 4 bases and J by 1 base, with 11 bases between. CDR1 is SGHRS and CDR2 is YFSETQ in the germline V gene. The CDR3 consists of 14 residues. CDR3 residues: CASSPGHGQETQYF. CDR3 nucleotide sequence: TGCGCCAGCAGCCCTGGGCACGGCCAAGAGACCCAGTACTTC.

This clone was counted a single time. The chain joins TRBV11-1 to TRBJ1-6; D is uncertain. This CDR3 region has 15 residues. Trimming removed 6 bases at V and 7 bases at J, with 16 bases between. CDR1 SGHAT and CDR2 FQDESV come from the germline V gene (reference sequence). CDR3 sequence: CASREAWAGNSPLHF. The CDR3 DNA follows: TGTGCCAGCAGAGAAGCCTGGGCGGGGAATTCACCCCTCCACTTT.

The chain has TRBV24-1 and TRBJ1-2, with a weak D call TRBD1 (6 bases). Germline assignment: CDR1 KGHDR and CDR2 SFDVKD. CDR3 length equals 19 residues. The CDR3 nucleotides read TGTACCCAAAGGAACCCCTGCCGGGGGGCGGGCAAGGGAGACTATGGCTACACCTTC. This translates into CTQRNPCRGAGKGDYGYTF.

The chain uses TRBV29-1 and TRBJ2-1; D might be TRBD1 (8 bases). Germline values: CDR1 SQVTM, CDR2 ANQGSEA. This CDR3 has 16 residues. Trimming took 7 bases from V and 4 from J, leaving 23 bases between them. CDR3 amino acids: CSAPREGQGAYNEQFF. DNA of the CDR3: TGCAGCGCCCCGAGGGAGGGGCAGGGGGCATACAATGAGCAGTTCTTC.

The rearrangement links TRBV27 to TRBJ1-6; D is ambiguous. V shed 5 bases and J shed 10 bases, with 18 bases lying between them. Germline values: CDR1 MNHEY, CDR2 SMNVEV (reference sequence). The CDR3 totals 15 residues. Here the CDR3 DNA reads TGTGCCAGCAGTATTCGGACCGTGGACCCGTCACCCCTCCACTTT. This translates into CASSIRTVDPSPLHF.

The chain couples TRBV11-2 to TRBJ2-2; 7 bases map to TRBD2. V was pared by 1 base and J by 1 base, with 3 bases of the junction left unmatched. The germline CDR1 and CDR2 sequences are SGHAT and FQNNGV. The CDR3 extends over 16 amino acids. CDR3 loop: CASSLGSGRNTGELFF. The CDR3 nucleotides are TGTGCCAGCAGCTTAGGTAGCGGGCGGAACACCGGGGAGCTGTTTTTT.

The chain employs TRBV30 and TRBJ1-4; D gene ambiguous. CDR1 is GTSNPN, CDR2 SVGIG, per germline (reference sequence). The germline V and J ends were trimmed by 0 bases and 6 bases, with 5 bases remaining between them. This CDR3 has 12 residues. CDR3 DNA: TGTGCCTGGAGTGTTTTAGATGAAAAACTGTTTTTT. It is translated as CAWSVLDEKLFF.

The rearrangement uses TRBV6-2 or TRBV6-3 and TRBJ2-5; 8 positions agree with TRBD2. Germline trimming cut 0 bases from V and 4 bases from J; bases unmatched to any gene: 7. The CDR3 is 16 residues long. In germline, CDR1 is MNHEY, CDR2 SVGEGT. The DNA of the CDR3 is TGTGCCAGCAGTTACTCCAGCGGGAGTGTCGGAGAGACCCAGTACTTC. It codes for CASSYSSGSVGETQYF.

The chain has TRBV29-1 and TRBJ1-2; D is unresolved. The V end lost 4 bases, the J end lost 11 bases, and 8 bases lay between the germline ends. The CDR3 covers 9 residues. Germline V lookup: CDR1 SQVTM, CDR2 ANQGSEA. The CDR3 here is CSVGRRYTF. The CDR3 bases are TGCAGCGTTGGAAGGAGGTACACCTTC.

The chain uses TRBV7-2 and TRBJ1-5; D not resolved. This CDR3 is 14 amino acids long. The V end lost 5 bases, the J end lost 2 bases, and 10 bases lay between the germline ends. The V gene's germline CDR1 is SGHTA and CDR2 FQGNSA. The CDR3 sequence: CASSLWGGNQPQHF. The CDR3 DNA sequence: TGTGCCAGCAGCCTCTGGGGTGGCAATCAGCCCCAGCATTTT.

The V call is TRBV5-1, the J call TRBJ2-7, with 12 bases lining up with TRBD2. CDR3 length: 19 residues. Germline assignment: CDR1 SGHRS and CDR2 YFSETQ. Trimming at V came to 7 bases and at J to 3 bases, leaving 20 bases not matched to a gene. The CDR3, as DNA: TGCGCCAGCGGACAACCGGGAGGGACCCTAGCGGGAGGGTTCTACGAGCAGTACTTC. It specifies CASGQPGGTLAGGFYEQYF.

This clone has only a few counts. The chain is built from TRBV11-2 and TRBJ2-3; D perhaps matches TRBD2 (7 bases). This CDR3 is built from 15 residues. The V and J ends lost 0 bases and 4 bases respectively, with 11 bases between them. The germline V gene has CDR1 SGHAT and CDR2 FQNNGV. CDR3 sequence reads: CASSLDGRGPDTQYF. Here the CDR3 DNA reads TGTGCCAGCAGCTTAGATGGGCGGGGGCCAGATACGCAGTATTTT.

This sequence joins TRBV6-5 and TRBJ2-1, with D perhaps TRBD2 (6 bases). The V end lost 5 bases, the J end lost 0 bases, and 11 bases lay between the germline ends. The CDR3 contains 15 residues. Germline V gene lookup returns CDR1 MNHEY and CDR2 SVGAGI. DNA of the CDR3: TGTGCCAGCAGTCTAGCGCCTAGCTCCTACAATGAGCAGTTCTTC. It codes for CASSLAPSSYNEQFF.

The rearrangement joins TRBV6-6 to TRBJ2-2; unclear D gene. The CDR3 covers 13 residues. V gave up 8 bases and J gave up 3 bases, with 10 bases separating them. Germline loops: CDR1 MNHNY, CDR2 SVGAGI (reference sequence). This CDR3 reads CASLYTDTGELFF. DNA of the CDR3: TGTGCCAGCCTATACACGGACACCGGGGAGCTGTTTTTT.

In this sample, this clone turned up once. This chain connects TRBV5-5 to TRBJ2-2, with unresolved D. Germline V CDR1 and CDR2: SGHKS, YYEKEE (reference sequence). The CDR3 runs to 13 residues. The V end lost 0 bases, the J end lost 4 bases, and 4 bases lay between the germline ends. CDR3: CASSLGPTGELFF. DNA for the CDR3: TGTGCCAGCAGCTTGGGACCCACCGGGGAGCTGTTTTTT.

This clone was recorded only once. V usage is TRBV7-8 and J usage is TRBJ2-5, with D tentatively TRBD2 (6 bases). V lost 5 bases to trimming and J lost 6 bases, with 16 bases between them. The CDR3 runs to 14 residues. Germline V gene lookup returns CDR1 SGHVS and CDR2 FQNEAQ. The chain's CDR3 is CASSLGGALQTQYF. As DNA, the CDR3 is TGTGCCAGCAGCCTCGGGGGAGCCTTACAGACCCAGTACTTC.

The table lists this clone with a count of one. The V call is TRBV6-5, the J call TRBJ1-2; D is unresolved. The CDR3 contains 14 residues. Trimming left V 6 bases short and J 8 bases short, with 19 bases between. Germline CDR1 MNHEY, CDR2 SVGAGI. CDR3 sequence reads: CASRRNVGGPGYTF. The CDR3 DNA is TGTGCCAGCAGACGGAATGTTGGAGGGCCCGGCTACACCTTC.